A selection of T cell receptor beta chains follows, all from one sample in a study of blood T cell repertoires in COVID-19. Only in-frame clones appear in the TCRdb table, and some are missing; sequencing was by immunoSEQ multiplex PCR. The data show approximately 35,000 clones, approximately 80% seen once. The sequenced sample was peripheral blood. The origin of the receptors is an elderly man with acute or convalescent COVID-19. The CDR3 runs from the conserved cysteine through the conserved F or W. A D gene is named only where the DNA matches it firmly. A row's size may be missing; if present it is once, few, many or a size class.

d_call	v_call	clone_size	j_call	cdr3_aa	cdr3_nt
-	TRBV7-2	-	TRBJ1-1	CASSLNRVTEAFF	TGTGCCAGCAGCTTAAACAGGGTTACTGAAGCTTTCTTT
TRBD1	TRBV24-1	-	TRBJ2-1	CATSDPSLDRGYNEQFF	TGTGCCACCAGTGATCCGTCCTTGGACAGGGGTTACAATGAGCAGTTCTTC
-	TRBV7-3	-	TRBJ1-1	CASSTTGNTEAFF	TGTGCCAGCAGCACAACAGGAAACACTGAAGCTTTCTTT
TRBD1	TRBV5-4	once	TRBJ2-7	CASSRTGDEQYF	TGTGCCAGCAGTCGGACAGGGGACGAGCAGTACTTC
-	TRBV7-2	-	TRBJ2-5	CASTLDYTQETQYF	TGTGCCAGCACCCTAGACTACACTCAAGAGACCCAGTACTTC
-	TRBV2	few	TRBJ2-7	CASSEDQGLVYEQYF	TGTGCCAGCAGTGAAGACCAGGGCCTGGTCTACGAGCAGTACTTC
TRBD1	TRBV3-1/TRBV3-2	-	TRBJ2-7	CASSQKDRATDEQYF	TGTGCCAGCAGCCAAAAGGACAGGGCAACAGACGAGCAGTACTTC
TRBD2	TRBV30	few	TRBJ2-2	CAWIPTSVPGELFF	TGTGCCTGGATCCCGACTAGCGTTCCCGGGGAGCTGTTTTTT
-	TRBV7-9	-	TRBJ2-1	CASSLTGNEQFF	TGTGCCAGCAGCTTGACGGGGAATGAGCAGTTCTTC
TRBD2	TRBV5-1	many	TRBJ2-7	CASSATSGTYEQYF	TGCGCCAGCAGCGCGACTAGCGGAACCTACGAGCAGTACTTC
-	TRBV6-5	-	TRBJ2-3	CASAGMAASTDTQYF	TGTGCCAGCGCCGGCATGGCGGCTAGCACAGATACGCAGTATTTT
-	TRBV20-1	-	TRBJ1-5	CSASAGGGNQPQHF	TGCAGTGCTAGTGCGGGGGGTGGGAATCAGCCCCAGCATTTT
-	TRBV21-1	-	TRBJ2-3	CASSKVANRTAKKTTTDTQYF	TGTGCCAGCAGCAAAGTGGCGAACCGGACAGCCAAAAAAACTACCACAGATACGCAGTATTTT
-	TRBV10-3	-	TRBJ1-2	CAISEGDGGSYGYTF	TGTGCCATCAGTGAGGGGGATGGGGGCAGCTATGGCTACACCTTC
TRBD1	TRBV28	-	TRBJ1-5	CASSRGGTGAGQHF	TGTGCCAGCAGCCGAGGTGGGACAGGGGCGGGTCAGCATTTT
TRBD2	TRBV30	-	TRBJ2-1	CAWSGLAGLYNEQFF	TGTGCCTGGAGTGGCCTGGCGGGACTATACAATGAGCAGTTCTTC
-	TRBV29-1	-	TRBJ1-3	CSVGTATGNTIYF	TGCAGCGTTGGGACAGCAACTGGAAACACCATATATTTT
TRBD1	TRBV15	-	TRBJ2-5	CATSTRQGATYQETQYF	TGTGCCACCAGCACCCGACAGGGGGCTACGTACCAAGAGACCCAGTACTTC
-	TRBV27	-	TRBJ1-2	CASSNGGAQANYGYTF	TGTGCCAGTTCGAACGGGGGGGCGCAGGCGAACTATGGCTACACCTTC
-	TRBV5-1	-	TRBJ1-1	CASSLTGSNTEAFF	TGCGCCAGCAGCTTGACAGGTTCGAACACTGAAGCTTTCTTT
-	TRBV7-9	-	TRBJ1-2	CASSSLRRGSYGYTF	TGTGCCAGCAGCTCACTCAGACGAGGATCCTATGGCTACACCTTC
-	TRBV7-3	-	TRBJ1-2	CASSLNVGRGGYTF	TGTGCCAGCAGCTTAAATGTCGGCAGAGGGGGCTACACCTTC
-	TRBV5-4	many	TRBJ2-5	CASSPGSGETQYF	TGTGCCAGCAGCCCGGGATCGGGGGAGACCCAGTACTTC
TRBD1	TRBV6-1	-	TRBJ2-7	CASSDNRGYEQYF	TGTGCCAGCAGTGATAACAGGGGTTACGAGCAGTACTTC
TRBD2	TRBV6-2/TRBV6-3	few	TRBJ2-1	CASSNPSGRNYNEQFF	TGTGCCAGCAGTAACCCTAGCGGGAGGAACTACAATGAGCAGTTCTTC
-	TRBV11-2	-	TRBJ2-7	CASSRQQGYEQYF	TGTGCCAGCAGCCGTCAACAGGGCTACGAGCAGTACTTC
TRBD2	TRBV27	-	TRBJ2-1	CASSPGGTNEQFF	TGTGCCAGCAGTCCGGGGGGGACCAATGAGCAGTTCTTC
TRBD1	TRBV2	-	TRBJ1-2	CASSGETGGIGYTF	TGTGCCAGCAGTGGGGAAACAGGGGGGATTGGCTACACCTTC
-	TRBV27	-	TRBJ2-7	CASSLRFNYEQYF	TGTGCCAGCAGTTTGCGATTCAATTACGAGCAGTACTTC
-	TRBV7-2	-	TRBJ1-1	CASRIRGRDTEAFF	TGTGCCAGCAGGATTCGTGGCAGGGACACTGAAGCTTTCTTT
TRBD2	TRBV6-2/TRBV6-3	once	TRBJ2-7	CASSREVHYEQYF	TGTGCCAGCAGCCGGGAGGTTCACTACGAGCAGTACTTC
-	TRBV6-5	-	TRBJ1-5	CASSTGRVVNQPQHF	TGTGCCAGCAGCACAGGGAGGGTAGTCAATCAGCCCCAGCATTTT
-	TRBV15	-	TRBJ2-4	CATSRVRGQPNIQYF	TGTGCCACCAGCAGAGTAAGAGGACAGCCAAACATTCAGTACTTC
TRBD1	TRBV7-2	few	TRBJ2-2	CASSLGGGGYTGELFF	TGTGCCAGCAGCTTAGGAGGGGGCGGTTACACCGGGGAGCTGTTTTTT
-	TRBV7-2	-	TRBJ1-2	CASTPGGYGYTF	TGTGCCAGCACCCCGGGGGGCTATGGCTACACCTTC
TRBD2	TRBV5-4	few	TRBJ2-4	CASHVGGLADKNIQYF	TGTGCCAGCCATGTGGGAGGACTAGCGGATAAAAACATTCAGTACTTC
TRBD1	TRBV27	-	TRBJ2-3	CASSLWDRLDTQYF	TGTGCCAGCAGTTTATGGGACAGGTTGGATACGCAGTATTTT
-	TRBV30	-	TRBJ1-5	CAWSLRGPYSNQPQHF	TGTGCCTGGAGTCTGCGAGGCCCCTATAGCAATCAGCCCCAGCATTTT
-	TRBV7-3	-	TRBJ2-5	CASSQAGQGWETQYF	TGTGCCAGCAGCCAAGCGGGCCAGGGCTGGGAGACCCAGTACTTC
TRBD2	TRBV5-8	few	TRBJ2-7	CASSPARLAASYEQYF	TGTGCCAGCAGCCCCGCCCGACTAGCGGCCTCCTACGAGCAGTACTTC
TRBD1	TRBV5-4	-	TRBJ2-7	CASSGKGQGFSYEQYF	TGTGCCAGCAGCGGGAAAGGACAGGGTTTTTCCTACGAGCAGTACTTC
TRBD1	TRBV15	-	TRBJ1-5	CATSRDGATGGNQPQHF	TGTGCCACCAGCAGAGATGGGGCGACAGGGGGCAATCAGCCCCAGCATTTT
-	TRBV4-2	-	TRBJ1-2	CASSQGSQQIYGYTF	TGTGCCAGCAGCCAAGGGAGCCAGCAAATCTATGGCTACACCTTC
-	TRBV15	-	TRBJ1-2	CATSRDRGGYGYTF	TGTGCCACCAGCAGAGACAGGGGAGGGTATGGCTACACCTTC
-	TRBV6-5	-	TRBJ1-5	CASKQGGNSNQPQHF	TGTGCCAGTAAACAGGGCGGAAATAGCAATCAGCCCCAGCATTTT
TRBD2	TRBV10-3	-	TRBJ2-7	CAISARLAGTYEQYF	TGTGCCATCAGTGCCAGACTAGCGGGAACCTACGAGCAGTACTTC
TRBD1	TRBV5-6	-	TRBJ1-4	CASSRTGEGEKLFF	TGTGCCAGCAGCCGGACAGGGGAAGGAGAAAAACTGTTTTTT
-	TRBV28	-	TRBJ1-6	CASSSPPRGRGSPLHF	TGTGCCAGCAGTTCCCCCCCAAGAGGCCGGGGGTCACCCCTCCACTTT
-	TRBV5-1	-	TRBJ2-7	CASSLAAGVAYEQYF	TGCGCCAGCAGCTTGGCGGCAGGGGTTGCCTACGAGCAGTACTTC
-	TRBV7-9	once	TRBJ1-6	CASSKLAGNNSPLHF	TGTGCCAGCAGCAAGTTGGCAGGGAACAATTCACCCCTCCACTTT